The T cell receptor (beta chain) under discussion was sequenced for a study of T cell changes during pregnancy in multiple sclerosis. Measured with immunoSEQ multiplex PCR; TCRdb has only the in-frame clones, and not every one. The table includes around 15,000 clones, almost 85% detected once. V dropped 2 bases and J dropped 4; count of bases not matched to a gene: 6. Germline CDR1 and CDR2: LGHNA and YSLEER. CDR3 length: 15 residues. This clone is classed as medium-sized. This TCR came from a female donor in good health, enrolled as a control in a pregnancy study. The rearrangement links TRBV4-3 to TRBJ1-1, with 8 positions matching TRBD1. Sample: CD8+ T cells from peripheral blood mononuclear cells, taken in the second trimester of pregnancy. This chain's CDR3 is CASSQQTGAGTEAFF. In DNA form, the CDR3 reads TGCGCCAGCAGCCAACAGACAGGGGCCGGCACTGAAGCTTTCTTT.